A single T cell receptor beta chain is shown here with its context. Method: immunoSEQ multiplex PCR; TCRdb's copy keeps in-frame clones and lacks some. The table shows roughly 2.4 million clones, with around 95% occurring only once. The data were taken from a study of shared clonotypes between healthy human individuals. Study-level information: The cohort had two women and a few men, ages 18 to 49.

The germline gives CDR1 MRHNA, CDR2 SNTAGT. Trimming took 4 bases from V and 3 from J, leaving 18 bases between them. The CDR3 is 16 residues long. V and J are TRBV6-4 and TRBJ1-2; no reliable D call. Sequenced input: naive CD4+ T cells sorted from blood. Sample subset: CD45RA+ positively selected. The TCR originated in a man younger than 30 in good health. This CDR3 reads CASSVYTLWGDYGYTF. The CDR3 bases are TGTGCCAGCAGTGTATACACACTTTGGGGAGACTATGGCTACACCTTC.